This TCR beta chain was profiled in a study of blood T cell repertoires in COVID-19. For the study at large: Researchers got acute and convalescent COVID-19 samples from the United States, Italy and Spain. PBMCs, B-cell-depleted T cells, or T cells were the source of the cDNA or gDNA that made up the material.

Original data processing: From reference gene primer amplification, estimates of nucleated cell counts were derived. Sequencing used immunoSEQ multiplex PCR; TCRdb keeps in-frame clones, though not all of them. Clonal size and the V and J genes are those of that table, whereas D and trimming came from the DNA. The sample lists hundreds of thousands of clones, 87% occurring once. V trimming: 7 bases; J trimming: 6 bases; junction bases outside the gene matches: 11. The CDR3 is 14 residues long. Germline V gene lookup returns CDR1 LNHDA and CDR2 SQIVND (reference sequence). This clone was detected once.

The origin of this receptor is a woman aged 45-65 years who had recovered from COVID-19. V usage is TRBV19 and J usage is TRBJ1-1, with 7 bases aligning to TRBD1. Sequenced sample: peripheral blood. CDR3 bases: TGTGCCAGTATCCTTACTGTAGGGGGCCCTGAAGCTTTCTTT. Its translation is CASILTVGGPEAFF.